These 13 T cell receptor beta chains were all obtained from the same sample, sequenced in a study of PD-1 blockade in classical Hodgkin lymphoma. Only in-frame clones appear in the TCRdb table, and some are missing; sequencing was by immunoSEQ multiplex PCR. This table has about 23,000 clones, over 70% appearing once. Relapses following autologous stem cell transplantation were seen in all patients, with brentuximab vedotin exposure varying. This sample comprised peripheral blood mononuclear cells (PBMCs), obtained before the second cycle of nivolumab. The source of these receptors is a human donor with classical Hodgkin lymphoma.

This clone was recorded a few times. V gene TRBV19 combines with J gene TRBJ2-1; a weak D match, TRBD2 (5 bases). The CDR3 spans 16 residues. Trimming cost V 3 bases and J 1 base, with 13 bases left between them. Germline CDR1 and CDR2: LNHDA and SQIVND (reference sequence). For the CDR3, the DNA is TGTGCCAGTAGTATCAGGTTCGGGATATCCTACAATGAGCAGTTCTTC. Protein: CASSIRFGISYNEQFF. Drawing the rest from reference TRBV19 and TRBJ2-1, the complete variable domain is DGGITQSPKYLFRKEGQNVTLSCEQNLNHDAMYWYRQDPGQGLRLIYYSQIVNDFQKGDIAEGYSVSREKKESFPLTVTSAQKNPTAFYLCASSIRFGISYNEQFFGPGTRLTVL.

The J gene is TRBJ1-3, the V gene TRBV5-1; no clear D. The length of the CDR3 is 15 residues. Germline V lookup: CDR1 SGHRS, CDR2 YFSETQ. Trimming took off 0 bases at V and 3 bases at J, with 10 bases between the two ends. The CDR3 region has the DNA TGCGCCAGCAGCTTGGTCGGAGGAGGTGGAAACACCATATATTTT. Translating gives CASSLVGGGGNTIYF.

This clone has more than one count but fewer than ten. This sequence joins TRBV5-1 and TRBJ2-1; D gene uncertain. CDR1 SGHRS and CDR2 YFSETQ come from the germline V gene. V lost 0 bases and J 0 bases, leaving 7 bases between the germline ends. This CDR3 comprises 15 residues. DNA for the CDR3: TGCGCCAGCAGCTTGGACGGTGACTCCTACAATGAGCAGTTCTTC. Translation gives CASSLDGDSYNEQFF.

This chain joins TRBV19 and TRBJ2-1, with D possibly being TRBD1 or TRBD2 (6 bases each). This CDR3 region has 13 residues. CDR1 is LNHDA and CDR2 is SQIVND in the germline V gene (reference sequence). V shed 6 bases and J shed 8 bases, with 14 bases lying between them. CDR3 in DNA: TGTGCCAGTAGGGGGGCCGGGGGCTATGAGCAGTTCTTC. Translated: CASRGAGGYEQFF.

V gene TRBV4-2 combines with J gene TRBJ2-2; 15 bases map to TRBD2. CDR1 and CDR2 from the germline V gene are LGHNA and YNFKEQ. The trim removed 4 bases at V and 3 bases at J, leaving 6 bases unmatched. This CDR3 is 18 amino acids long. The CDR3 bases are TGTGCCAGCAGCCTAAGGACTAGCGGGAGGGCCGACACCGGGGAGCTGTTTTTT. Residues: CASSLRTSGRADTGELFF.

This chain's CDR3 is CASSLGTGGPDTQYF. As DNA, the CDR3 is TGTGCCAGCAGCTTGGGGACAGGGGGACCAGATACGCAGTATTTT. V gene TRBV5-6 combines with J gene TRBJ2-3; TRBD1 matches at 10 bases. V gave up 0 bases and J gave up 4 bases; unmatched junction bases: 2. From germline, CDR1 is SGHDT and CDR2 YYEEEE. The CDR3 is 15 residues long. The complete variable domain, with remaining parts taken from reference TRBV5-6 and TRBJ2-3, reads DAGVTQSPTHLIKTRGQQVTLRCSPKSGHDTVSWYQQALGQGPQFIFQYYEEEERQRGNFPDRFSGHQFPNYSSELNVNALLLGDSALYLCASSLGTGGPDTQYFGPGTRLTVL.

This clone was found a few times. The V call is TRBV6-5, the J call TRBJ1-5, with D possibly TRBD1 on 6 matching bases. The V gene lost 6 bases and the J gene lost 2 bases, with 14 bases spanning the gap. Germline values: CDR1 MNHEY, CDR2 SVGAGI. The CDR3 sequence is 15 residues long. The CDR3 nucleotides read TGTGCCAGCAGCCTACAGGGAAGACGCAATCAGCCCCAGCATTTT. Its translation is CASSLQGRRNQPQHF.

The chain is built from TRBV7-2 and TRBJ2-2; 8 nucleotides line up with TRBD1. There are 14 residues in the CDR3. V was clipped by 8 bases and J by 0 bases; unmatched bases: 2. Germline values: CDR1 SGHTA, CDR2 FQGNSA. The CDR3 DNA is TGTGCCAGCCAGACAGGGGCGAACACCGGGGAGCTGTTTTTT. This codes for CASQTGANTGELFF.

This chain joins TRBV7-9 and TRBJ1-6, with D tentatively TRBD1 (5 bases). Per germline, CDR1 SEHNR and CDR2 FQNEAQ (reference sequence). The CDR3 runs 15 residues. V lost 4 bases and J lost 10, with 17 bases in between. The CDR3 sequence: CASSSWTGGESPLHF. The CDR3 nucleotides are TGTGCCAGCAGCTCGTGGACGGGAGGGGAGTCACCCCTCCACTTT.

The chain links TRBV9 to TRBJ2-7, with unresolved D. Germline V gives CDR1 SGDLS, CDR2 YYNGEE. The CDR3 runs 16 residues. The germline V and J ends were trimmed by 0 bases and 1 base, with 14 bases remaining between them. CDR3 in amino acids: CASSVGLVGQSYEQYF. CDR3 DNA: TGTGCCAGCAGCGTAGGCTTGGTGGGCCAATCCTACGAGCAGTACTTC.

The chain has TRBV5-5 and TRBJ1-1; D possibly corresponds to TRBD1 (5 bases). The germline gives CDR1 SGHKS, CDR2 YYEKEE (reference sequence). CDR3 length: 13 amino acids. Trimming took off 3 bases at V and 1 base at J, with 7 bases between the two ends. The CDR3 sequence: CASSWDPNTEAFF. The CDR3 DNA reads TGTGCCAGCAGCTGGGACCCGAACACTGAAGCTTTCTTT.

The V and J genes are TRBV2 and TRBJ2-2; 9 bases are a match to TRBD2. CDR3 length equals 14 residues. Looked up from germline, CDR1 is SNHLY and CDR2 is FYNNEI. V shed 7 bases and J 7 bases; nucleotides not matched to a gene: 7. CDR3 loop: CASTGAGGGGELFF. DNA of the CDR3: TGTGCCAGCACGGGGGCGGGAGGGGGCGGGGAGCTGTTTTTT.

The chain recombines TRBV18 with TRBJ1-2; 7 nucleotides align to TRBD1. With 6 bases clipped from V and 0 bases from J, the junction kept 7 bases outside the gene matches. The CDR3 extends over 15 amino acids. Germline V gives CDR1 KGHSH, CDR2 LQKENI. The CDR3 bases are TGTGCCAGCTCGGATACAGGGGACACTAACTATGGCTACACCTTC. Residues: CASSDTGDTNYGYTF.